The clone carrying this T cell receptor (beta chain) was observed once. The data were obtained in a study of blood T cell repertoires in COVID-19. Across the whole study: Some COVID-19 samples were acute and others convalescent; all came from the United States, Italy and Spain.

The junction had 15 bases not matched to a gene; V was cut back by 6 bases and J by 6 bases. Germline V gene data show CDR1 as SNHLY and CDR2 as FYNNEI. The CDR3 is made up of 16 amino acids. In the source study's methods: Cell counts per sample came from amplifying reference gene primers. The table came from immunoSEQ multiplex PCR; TCRdb's copy has only in-frame clones and leaves some out. V and J calls and clone size follow that table, whereas D and trimming were derived from the DNA. The table shows 200,000 to 250,000 clones, with around 90% occurring only once. Material for sequencing was peripheral blood. The V call is TRBV2, the J call TRBJ2-7; TRBD2 agrees at 9 bases. This clonotype was obtained from a man in his sixties who had recovered from COVID-19. In DNA form, the CDR3 reads TGTGCCAGCAGGTCCGGGACTAGCAATGGGCGTGGCGAGCAGTACTTC. Translating gives CASRSGTSNGRGEQYF.